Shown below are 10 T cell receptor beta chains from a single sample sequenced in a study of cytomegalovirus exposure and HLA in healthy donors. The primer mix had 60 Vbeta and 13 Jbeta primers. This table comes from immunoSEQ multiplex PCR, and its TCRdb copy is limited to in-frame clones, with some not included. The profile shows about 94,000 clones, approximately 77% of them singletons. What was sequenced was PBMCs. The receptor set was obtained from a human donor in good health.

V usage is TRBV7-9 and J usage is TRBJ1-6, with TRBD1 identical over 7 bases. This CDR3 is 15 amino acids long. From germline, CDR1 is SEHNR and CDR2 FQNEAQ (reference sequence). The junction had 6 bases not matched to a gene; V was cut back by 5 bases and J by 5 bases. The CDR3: CASSPSQGNNSPLHF. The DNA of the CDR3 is TGTGCCAGCAGCCCGTCACAGGGGAATAATTCACCCCTCCACTTT.

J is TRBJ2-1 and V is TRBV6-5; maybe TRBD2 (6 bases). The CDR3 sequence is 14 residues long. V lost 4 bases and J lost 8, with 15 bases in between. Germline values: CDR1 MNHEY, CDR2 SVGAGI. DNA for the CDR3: TGTGCCAGCAGTTCCGGACTAATTCGCGATGAGCAGTTCTTC. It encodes CASSSGLIRDEQFF.

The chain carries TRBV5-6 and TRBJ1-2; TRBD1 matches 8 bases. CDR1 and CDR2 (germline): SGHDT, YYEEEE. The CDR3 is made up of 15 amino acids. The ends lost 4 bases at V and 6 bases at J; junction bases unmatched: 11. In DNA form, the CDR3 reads TGTGCCAGCAGCGTTCCGGACAGGGAAGGAAATGGCTACACCTTC. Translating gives CASSVPDREGNGYTF.

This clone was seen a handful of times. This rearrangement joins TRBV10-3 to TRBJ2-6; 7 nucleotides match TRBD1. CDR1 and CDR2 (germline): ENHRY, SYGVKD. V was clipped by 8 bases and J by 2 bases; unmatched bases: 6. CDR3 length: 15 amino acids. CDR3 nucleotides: TGTGCCATCCCAAACACAGGGGCTGGGGCCAACGTCCTGACTTTC. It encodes CAIPNTGAGANVLTF.

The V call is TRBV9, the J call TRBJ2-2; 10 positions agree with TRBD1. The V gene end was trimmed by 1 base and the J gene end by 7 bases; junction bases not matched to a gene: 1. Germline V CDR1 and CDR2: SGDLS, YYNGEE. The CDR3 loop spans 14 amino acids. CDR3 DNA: TGTGCCAGCAGCGTAAGGACAGGGGGCGGGGAGCTGTTTTTT. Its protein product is CASSVRTGGGELFF.

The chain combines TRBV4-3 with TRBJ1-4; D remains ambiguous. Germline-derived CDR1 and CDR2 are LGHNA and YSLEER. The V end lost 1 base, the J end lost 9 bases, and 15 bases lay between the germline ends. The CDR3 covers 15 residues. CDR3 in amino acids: CASSQAVGYSKKLFF. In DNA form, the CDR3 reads TGCGCCAGCAGCCAAGCGGTCGGGTATTCTAAAAAACTGTTTTTT.

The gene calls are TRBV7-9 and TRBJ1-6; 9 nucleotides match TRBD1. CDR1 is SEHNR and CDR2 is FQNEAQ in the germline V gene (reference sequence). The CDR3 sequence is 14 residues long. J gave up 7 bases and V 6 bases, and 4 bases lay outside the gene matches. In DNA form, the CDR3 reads TGTGCCAGCAGGTCCGGGACAGGGAATTCACCCCTCCACTTT. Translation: CASRSGTGNSPLHF.

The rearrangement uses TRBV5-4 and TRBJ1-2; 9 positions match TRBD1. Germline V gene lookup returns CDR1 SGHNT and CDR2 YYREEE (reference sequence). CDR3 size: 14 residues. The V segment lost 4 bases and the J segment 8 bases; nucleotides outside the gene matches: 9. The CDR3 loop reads CASSPRDRVRGYTF. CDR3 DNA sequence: TGTGCCAGCAGCCCCCGGGACAGGGTACGGGGCTACACCTTC.

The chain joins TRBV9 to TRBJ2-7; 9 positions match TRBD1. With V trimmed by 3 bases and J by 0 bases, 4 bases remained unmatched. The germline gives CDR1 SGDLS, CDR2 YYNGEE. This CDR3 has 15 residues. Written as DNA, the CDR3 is TGTGCCAGCAGCGCAGGGACAGGGCTCTCCTACGAGCAGTACTTC. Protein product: CASSAGTGLSYEQYF.

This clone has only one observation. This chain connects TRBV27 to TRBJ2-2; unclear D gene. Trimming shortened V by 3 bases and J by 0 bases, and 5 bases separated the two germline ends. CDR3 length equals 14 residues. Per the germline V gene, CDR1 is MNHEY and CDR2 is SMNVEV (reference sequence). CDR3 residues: CASSFAANTGELFF. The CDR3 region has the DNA TGTGCCAGCAGTTTTGCAGCGAACACCGGGGAGCTGTTTTTT.